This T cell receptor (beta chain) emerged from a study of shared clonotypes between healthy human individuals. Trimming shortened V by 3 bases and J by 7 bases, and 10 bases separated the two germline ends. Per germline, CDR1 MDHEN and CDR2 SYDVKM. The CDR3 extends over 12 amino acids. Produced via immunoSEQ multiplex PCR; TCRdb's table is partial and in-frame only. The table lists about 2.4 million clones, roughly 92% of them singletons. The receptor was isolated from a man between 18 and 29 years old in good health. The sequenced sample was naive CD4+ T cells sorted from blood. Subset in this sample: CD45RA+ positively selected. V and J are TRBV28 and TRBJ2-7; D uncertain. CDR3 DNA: TGTGCCAGCAGTTTGCAGGTACGGGAGCAGTACTTC. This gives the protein CASSLQVREQYF.